This TCR beta chain emerged from a study of neurological immune-mediated disorders. The time point denotes: longitudinal time-point 1 (baseline). Germline CDR1 reads LGHNA; CDR2 reads YNFKEQ. Germline trimming cut 0 bases from V and 7 bases from J; bases unmatched to any gene: 13. The CDR3 spans 18 residues. The table lists this clonotype with many counts. TCRdb called the 5' RACE reads again in MiXCR, with one record for every CDR3 protein. Counted here are tens of thousands of distinct CDR3 sequences, roughly an eighth occurring once; the ten biggest clones make up about 4.5%. The TCR was taken from a female donor with HTLV-1-associated myelopathy (HAM/TSP). The chain couples TRBV4-2 to TRBJ2-3, with 10 bases lining up with TRBD2. Sequencing was performed on PBMCs. DNA of the CDR3: TGTGCCAGCAGCCAAGATCCCCGGAATAGCGGGGGGACCAATACGCAGTATTTT. Its protein product is CASSQDPRNSGGTNTQYF.